This paragraph covers one TCR beta chain sequence. Its specificity is not known. The V segment lost 0 bases and the J segment 4 bases; nucleotides outside the gene matches: 9. The germline V gene has CDR1 SGHKS and CDR2 YYEKEE (reference sequence). This CDR3 comprises 16 residues. The data belong to a study of cytomegalovirus exposure and HLA in healthy donors. Overall study: The 550 to 800 first-cohort repertoires and the roughly 120 validation repertoires shared the same platform, a later analysis reported.

The study, taken as a whole, reports: Reports showed the classifier diagnosing cytomegalovirus status with high specificity and sensitivity. The study recorded some 160 TCR beta chains that were cytomegalovirus-associated.

The assay was immunoSEQ multiplex PCR, and TCRdb's table has in-frame clones only and misses some. The data contain under 85,000 clones, over 85% of them seen just once; the ten biggest clones take up roughly 2%. The sample consisted of PBMCs. V and J are TRBV5-5 and TRBJ2-7; 8 nucleotides agree with TRBD2. This sequence was found in a young woman in good health and CMV-seronegative. The CDR3 DNA follows: TGTGCCAGCAGCTTGGCCGAGGCGGGGGGCTATTACGAGCAGTACTTC. It encodes CASSLAEAGGYYEQYF.